A single T cell receptor beta chain is shown here with its context. Its antigen is currently not known. No per-base quality is available; no much larger clone lies one base away. The donors took part in RACIN, a single-arm, phase I, dose-escalation trial that combined nivolumab, ipilimumab, aspirin, low-dose cyclophosphamide and low-dose radiotherapy. To be eligible, a patient needed to have an advanced solid tumor that was TIL-negative. These data come from a study of low-dose radiotherapy and immunotherapy resistance in tumors (dated 2022 in TCRdb). General notes on the study: Cohort 1 received 0.5 Gy per fraction every 2 weeks, with a prescribed total PTV dose of 6.5 Gy. Patients were given nivolumab as a 240 mg flat dose every two weeks and ipilimumab at 1 mg/kg every six weeks, with both drugs delivered intravenously. Aspirin 300 mg was taken orally once daily by patients for four cycles, starting on cycle 1 day 1. Eight patients were included in the translational analysis: three from the first dose cohort and the first five from the second dose cohort. The trial did not randomize participants into treatment groups. Intravenous cyclophosphamide at 200 mg/m2 was administered every two weeks, one day ahead of each radiation and immunotherapy administration. In Cohort 2, 1 Gy per fraction was delivered every two weeks, for a total of 13 Gy over 26 weeks.

There are 13 amino acids in the CDR3, from cysteine to phenylalanine inclusive. Solely the CDR3 DNA is kept, with 39 bases framed from the first base. Taken from the germline V gene, the CDR1 and CDR2 loops are SQVTM and ANQGSEA. Relative to germline, V is missing 6 bases and J is missing 2 bases, with 4 bases of the junction outside any gene match. To make first-strand cDNA, Superscript III was used along with a set of TRAV- and TRBV-specific primers so that both the TCRalpha and TCRbeta chains were covered. TCRs were amplified with Phusion for 20 PCR cycles, with a constant-region primer paired with the adapter attached to the V primers. Amplification of the isolated mRNA was done with the MessageAmp II aRNA Amplification Kit, which involved a roughly 15-hour in vitro transcription at 37 degrees C. The Dynabeads mRNA DIRECT Purification Kit was used to isolate the mRNA for TCR sequencing. Indexed Illumina adapters were added in a second Phusion PCR of roughly 25 cycles, after which AMPure XP beads were used to purify the products. For the original study's pipeline: Custom Perl scripts pooled TCR sequences encoding the same protein, removed out-of-frame sequences and computed each clonotype's abundance. Any TCR sequence supported by only a single read was excluded from analysis. Repertoire metrics included Shannon entropy, Gini index, clonality, richness, and frequency of TCRs shared between repertoires. TCRdb ran its own pipeline on the public reads, namely fastp trimming at Q25 and MiXCR clone calling, and kept in-frame beta chains. Rows merge per CDR3 protein into single entries with the most common DNA and genes. In this record, the V and J calls reflect TCRdb's handling and not the investigators' own analysis. The sample profile shows about 12,000 distinct CDR3 sequences; roughly 71% of them were found once. Around 3.7% of the sample is held by the ten biggest clonotypes.

The TCR sequence derives from a human donor with advanced metastatic prostate, ovarian, gallbladder or colorectal cancer (not recorded which). This table probably holds off-target reads from a library built for another chain. This sequence uses TRBV29-1 and TRBJ1-5; 7 nucleotides in the junction match TRBD1. The DNA sequence reads TGCAGCGTCCATACAGGGGGCAATCAGCCCCAGCATTTT. Its amino acids are CSVHTGGNQPQHF.